The clone carrying this TCR beta chain was recorded only once. It was with a sample-barcoded 5' primer and a J-beta primer mix that a second PCR of about 6 to 12 cycles was run. TCRdb reprocessed the 5' RACE reads with MiXCR, giving one entry per CDR3 protein. The sample holds hundreds of thousands of distinct CDR3 sequences, around half seen once. This sample was included in a study of blood T cells in healthy people across ages. In germline, CDR1 is SQVTM, CDR2 ANQGSEA. The length of the CDR3 is 11 residues. The rearrangement links TRBV29-1 to TRBJ2-5, with 7 bases matching TRBD2. The DNA end is more similar to TRBJ2-7, so the J call may be wrong. This clonotype was sampled from a man at least 80 years old in good health. Sequencing was carried out using blood. DNA of the CDR3: TGCAGCGCAGGGACTACCTACGAGCAGTACTTC. This codes for CSAGTTYEQYF.